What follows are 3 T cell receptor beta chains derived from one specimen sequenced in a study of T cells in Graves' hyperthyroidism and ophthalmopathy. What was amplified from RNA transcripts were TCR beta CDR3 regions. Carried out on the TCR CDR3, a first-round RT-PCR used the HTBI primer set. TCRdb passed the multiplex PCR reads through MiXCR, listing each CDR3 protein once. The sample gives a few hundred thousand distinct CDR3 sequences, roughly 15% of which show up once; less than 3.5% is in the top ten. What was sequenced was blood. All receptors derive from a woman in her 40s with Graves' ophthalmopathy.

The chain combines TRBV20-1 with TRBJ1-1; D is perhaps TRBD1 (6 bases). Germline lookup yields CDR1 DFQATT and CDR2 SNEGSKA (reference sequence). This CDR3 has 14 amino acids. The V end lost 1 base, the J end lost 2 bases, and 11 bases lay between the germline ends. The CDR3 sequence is CSARVDSGNTEAFF. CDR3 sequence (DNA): TGCAGTGCTAGAGTGGACAGCGGAAACACTGAAGCTTTCTTT.

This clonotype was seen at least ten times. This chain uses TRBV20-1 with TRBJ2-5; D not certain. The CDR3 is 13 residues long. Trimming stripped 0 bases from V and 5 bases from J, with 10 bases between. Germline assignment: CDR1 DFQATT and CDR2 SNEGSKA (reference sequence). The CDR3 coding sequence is TGCAGTGCTAGAGAGGGTAGCAGGGAGACCCAGTACTTC. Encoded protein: CSAREGSRETQYF.

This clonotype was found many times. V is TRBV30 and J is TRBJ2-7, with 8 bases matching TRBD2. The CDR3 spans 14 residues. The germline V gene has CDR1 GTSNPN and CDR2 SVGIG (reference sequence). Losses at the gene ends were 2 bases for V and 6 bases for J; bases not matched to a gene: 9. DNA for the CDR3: TGTGCCTGGAGTCTAGCGGGCCCGCGCACCGAGCAGTACTTC. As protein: CAWSLAGPRTEQYF.